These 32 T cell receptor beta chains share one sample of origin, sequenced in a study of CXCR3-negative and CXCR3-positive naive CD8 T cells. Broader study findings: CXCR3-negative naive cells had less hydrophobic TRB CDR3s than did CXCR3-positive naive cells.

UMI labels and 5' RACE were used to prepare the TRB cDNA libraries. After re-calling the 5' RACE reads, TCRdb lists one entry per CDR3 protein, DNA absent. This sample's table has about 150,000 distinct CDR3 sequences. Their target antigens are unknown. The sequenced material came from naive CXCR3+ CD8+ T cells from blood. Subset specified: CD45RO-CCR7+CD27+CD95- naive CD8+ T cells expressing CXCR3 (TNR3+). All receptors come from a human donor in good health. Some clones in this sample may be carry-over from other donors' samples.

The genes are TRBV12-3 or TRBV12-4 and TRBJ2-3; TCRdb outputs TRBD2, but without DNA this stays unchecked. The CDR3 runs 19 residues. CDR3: CASSLGHDPLAGVTDTQYF.

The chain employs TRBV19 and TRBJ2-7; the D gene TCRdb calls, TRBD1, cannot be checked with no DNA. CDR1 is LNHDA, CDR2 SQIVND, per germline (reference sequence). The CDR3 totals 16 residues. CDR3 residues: CASSIVGGLSSYEQYF.

The CDR3 reads CSARAGGGEYNEQFF. This sequence joins TRBV29-1 and TRBJ2-1; TCRdb lists TRBD1, though no DNA is available to test this call. CDR3 length: 15 amino acids. Germline CDR1 and CDR2: SQVTM and ANQGSEA.

CDR3 in amino acids: CASSYSGEGVEYGYTF. The V call is TRBV6-6, the J call TRBJ1-2. The germline gives CDR1 MNHNY, CDR2 SVGAGI (reference sequence). CDR3 length: 16 residues.

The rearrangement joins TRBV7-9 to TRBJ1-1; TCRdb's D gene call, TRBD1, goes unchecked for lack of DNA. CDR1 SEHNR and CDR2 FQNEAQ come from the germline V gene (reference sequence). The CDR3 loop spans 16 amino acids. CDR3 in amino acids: CASSGKTGPGNTEAFF.

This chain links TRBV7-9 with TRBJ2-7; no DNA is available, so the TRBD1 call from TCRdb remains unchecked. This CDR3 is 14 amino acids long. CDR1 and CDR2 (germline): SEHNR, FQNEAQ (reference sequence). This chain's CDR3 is CASSSNRELEEQYF.

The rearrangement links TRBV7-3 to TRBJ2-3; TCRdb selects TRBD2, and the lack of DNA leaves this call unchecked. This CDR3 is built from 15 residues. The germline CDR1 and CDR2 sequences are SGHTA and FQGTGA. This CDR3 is CASSSWTSATDTQYF.

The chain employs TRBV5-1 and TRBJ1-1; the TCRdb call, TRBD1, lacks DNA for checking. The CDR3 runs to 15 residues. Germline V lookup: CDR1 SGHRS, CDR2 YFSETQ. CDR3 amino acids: CASSQAGTGGTEAFF.

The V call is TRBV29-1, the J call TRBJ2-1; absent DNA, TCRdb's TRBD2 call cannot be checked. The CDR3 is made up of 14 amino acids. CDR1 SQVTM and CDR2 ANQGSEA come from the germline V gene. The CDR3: CSVTSGGLQDEQFF.

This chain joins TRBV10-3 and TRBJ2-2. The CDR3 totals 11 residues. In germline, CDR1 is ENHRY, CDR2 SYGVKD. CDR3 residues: CAIRDTGELFF.

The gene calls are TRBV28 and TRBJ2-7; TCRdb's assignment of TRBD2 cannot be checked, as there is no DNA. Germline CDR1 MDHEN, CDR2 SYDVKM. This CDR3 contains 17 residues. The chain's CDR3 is CASSIPLGLAELYEQYF.

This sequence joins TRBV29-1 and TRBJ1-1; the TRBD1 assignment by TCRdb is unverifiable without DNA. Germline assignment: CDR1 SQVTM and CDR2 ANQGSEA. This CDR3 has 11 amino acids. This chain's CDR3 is CSVQGSVEAFF.

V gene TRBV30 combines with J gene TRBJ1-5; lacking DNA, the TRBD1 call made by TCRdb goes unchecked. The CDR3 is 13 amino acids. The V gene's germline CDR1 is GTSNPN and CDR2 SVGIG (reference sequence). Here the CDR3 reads CAWAGTGSQPQHF. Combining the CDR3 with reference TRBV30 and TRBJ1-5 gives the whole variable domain SQTIHQWPATLVQPVGSPLSLECTVEGTSNPNLYWYRQAAGRGLQLLFYSVGIGQISSEVPQNLSASRPQDRQFILSSKKLLLSDSGFYLCAWAGTGSQPQHFGDGTRLSIL.

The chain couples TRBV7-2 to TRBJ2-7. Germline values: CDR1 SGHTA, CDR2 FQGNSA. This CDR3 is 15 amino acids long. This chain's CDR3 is CASSLGWQLSYEQYF.

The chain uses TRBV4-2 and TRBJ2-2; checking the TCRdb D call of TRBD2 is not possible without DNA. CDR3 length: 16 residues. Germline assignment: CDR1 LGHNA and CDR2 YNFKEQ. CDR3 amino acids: CASSLLAGLNTGELFF.

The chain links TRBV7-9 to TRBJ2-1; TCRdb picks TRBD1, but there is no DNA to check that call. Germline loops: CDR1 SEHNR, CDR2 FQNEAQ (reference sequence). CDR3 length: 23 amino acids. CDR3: CASSTVWRGRLADGWSSYNEQFF.

CDR3 region: CASSFLAGGLAAEQYF. J is TRBJ2-7 and V is TRBV7-9; checking the TCRdb D call of TRBD2 is not possible without DNA. The CDR3 runs 16 residues. Looked up from germline, CDR1 is SEHNR and CDR2 is FQNEAQ (reference sequence).

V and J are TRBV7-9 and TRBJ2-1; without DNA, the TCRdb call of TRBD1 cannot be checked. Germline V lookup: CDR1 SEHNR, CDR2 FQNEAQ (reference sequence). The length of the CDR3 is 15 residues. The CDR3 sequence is CASSPTGGIGNEQFF.

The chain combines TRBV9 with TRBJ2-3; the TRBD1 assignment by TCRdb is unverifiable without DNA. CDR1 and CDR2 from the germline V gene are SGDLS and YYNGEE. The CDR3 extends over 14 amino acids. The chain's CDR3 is CASSASPPTDTQYF.

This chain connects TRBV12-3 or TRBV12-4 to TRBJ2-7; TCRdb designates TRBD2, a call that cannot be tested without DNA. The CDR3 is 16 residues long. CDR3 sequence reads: CASRATDSSTPYEQYF.

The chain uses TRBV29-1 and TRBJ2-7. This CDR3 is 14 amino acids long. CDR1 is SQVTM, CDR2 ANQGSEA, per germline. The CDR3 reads CSVVLVGSAYEQYF.

The CDR3 protein is CASSSRDRGHTEAFF. The chain joins TRBV28 to TRBJ1-1; the TCRdb D gene call, TRBD1, has no DNA to confirm it. The CDR3 covers 15 residues. Germline CDR1 reads MDHEN; CDR2 reads SYDVKM.

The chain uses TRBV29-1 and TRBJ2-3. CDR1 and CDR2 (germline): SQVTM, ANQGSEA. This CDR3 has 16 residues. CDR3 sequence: CSVEETSLRIGDTQYF.

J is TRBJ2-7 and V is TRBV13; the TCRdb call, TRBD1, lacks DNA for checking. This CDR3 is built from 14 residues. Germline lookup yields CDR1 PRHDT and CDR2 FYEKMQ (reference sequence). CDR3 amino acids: CASSFTGLEYEQYF.

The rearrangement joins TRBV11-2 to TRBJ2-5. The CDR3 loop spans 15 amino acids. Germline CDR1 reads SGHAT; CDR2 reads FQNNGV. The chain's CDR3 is CASSLAVRLQETQYF.

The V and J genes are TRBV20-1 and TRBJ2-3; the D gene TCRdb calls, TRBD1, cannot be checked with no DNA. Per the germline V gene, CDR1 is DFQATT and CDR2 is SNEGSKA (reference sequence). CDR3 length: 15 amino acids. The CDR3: CSARVRGSGTDTQYF.

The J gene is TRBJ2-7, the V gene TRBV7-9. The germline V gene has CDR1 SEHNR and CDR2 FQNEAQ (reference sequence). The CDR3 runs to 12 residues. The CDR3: CASSLGDNEQYF.

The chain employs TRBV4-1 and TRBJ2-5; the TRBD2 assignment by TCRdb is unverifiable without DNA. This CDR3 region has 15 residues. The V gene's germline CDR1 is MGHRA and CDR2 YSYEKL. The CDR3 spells CASSQMLAGQETQYF.

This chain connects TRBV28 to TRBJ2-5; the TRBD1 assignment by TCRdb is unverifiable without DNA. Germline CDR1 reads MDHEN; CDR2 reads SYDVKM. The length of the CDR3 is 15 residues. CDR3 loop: CASSFQGAGKETQYF.

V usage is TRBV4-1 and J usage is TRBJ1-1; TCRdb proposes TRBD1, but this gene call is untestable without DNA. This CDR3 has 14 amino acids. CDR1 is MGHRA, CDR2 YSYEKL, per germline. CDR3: CASSLFGGNTEAFF.

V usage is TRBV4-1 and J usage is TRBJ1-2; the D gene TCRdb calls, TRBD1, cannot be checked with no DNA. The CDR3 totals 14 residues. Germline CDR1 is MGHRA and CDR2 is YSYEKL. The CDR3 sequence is CASSQEQGPYGYTF.

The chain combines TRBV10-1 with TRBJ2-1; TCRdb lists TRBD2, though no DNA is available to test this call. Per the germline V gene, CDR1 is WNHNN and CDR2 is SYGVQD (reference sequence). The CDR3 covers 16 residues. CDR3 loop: CASSEKSGSSYNEQFF.